This T cell receptor (beta chain) was captured by sequencing in a study of response to subunit inactivated influenza vaccine. Study-wide findings and caveats: The authors suggested that every seasonal influenza vaccination recruits few new T cells.

TCRdb reanalysed the RT-PCR reads using MiXCR and keeps one entry per CDR3 protein. The sample lists around 480,000 distinct CDR3 sequences; approximately 16% were seen once. As for this clonotype: Its antigen is unidentified.

The TCR comes from a man between 45 and 75 years old who received an inactivated influenza vaccine. The sequencing used CD4+ T cells sorted from PBMCs, collected about 23 months after vaccination.

The CDR3 reads CSARDPPGRNTGELFF. As DNA, the CDR3 is TGCAGTGCTAGAGATCCTCCGGGGCGGAACACCGGGGAGCTGTTTTTT. The rearrangement links TRBV20-1 to TRBJ2-2; D is possibly TRBD1 or TRBD2 (5 bases each). V was shortened by 0 bases and J by 1 base, with 12 bases between the two germline ends. The V gene's germline CDR1 is DFQATT and CDR2 SNEGSKA (reference sequence). This CDR3 region has 16 residues.